This is a list of T cell receptor beta chains from one sample in a study of cytomegalovirus exposure and HLA in healthy donors. Data came from immunoSEQ multiplex PCR; TCRdb stores just in-frame clones and leaves some out. The sample shows about 200,000 clones, more than 65% of them seen only once. Sequencing was carried out using PBMCs. These receptors were collected from a man aged 35 to 55 in good health and CMV-seropositive. Each CDR3 is given with its conserved first and last residue. The D gene is left open where the match is weak. Expanded clones get a size class; other rows say once, few or many, or leave the size out.

V gene	D gene	J gene	clone size	CDR3 protein	CDR3 DNA
TRBV4-1	TRBD1	TRBJ2-2	few	CATGTGHLGELFF	TGCGCCACCGGGACAGGACATCTTGGGGAGCTGTTTTTT
TRBV27	TRBD2	TRBJ2-5	-	CASSLRGGRGETQYF	TGTGCCAGCAGTTTACGGGGGGGCCGGGGAGAGACCCAGTACTTC
TRBV7-9	TRBD2	TRBJ2-5	once	CASSSIRGLAGGTQETQYF	TGTGCCAGCAGCTCAATTAGGGGACTAGCGGGAGGAACCCAAGAGACCCAGTACTTC
TRBV12-5	TRBD1	TRBJ2-1	-	CASGLGTGNYNEQFF	TGTGCTAGTGGTTTGGGGACAGGGAACTACAATGAGCAGTTCTTC
TRBV2	-	TRBJ1-5	once	CATSLQGVNDQPQHF	TGTGCCACTTCACTCCAGGGTGTTAACGATCAGCCCCAGCATTTT
TRBV5-5	TRBD1	TRBJ2-7	-	CASSRAGTGPYEQYF	TGTGCCAGCAGCCGCGCCGGGACAGGGCCCTACGAGCAGTACTTC
TRBV10-3	-	TRBJ1-3	-	CATQAGGNTIYF	TGTGCCACGCAGGCTGGCGGAAACACCATATATTTT
TRBV5-1	-	TRBJ1-1	-	CASSLAAAGRDEAFF	TGCGCCAGCAGCTTGGCGGCCGCCGGACGGGATGAAGCTTTCTTT
TRBV7-3	-	TRBJ1-2	-	CASSTGPANYGYTF	TGTGCCAGCAGTACAGGGCCAGCTAACTATGGCTACACCTTC
TRBV7-8	-	TRBJ2-7	-	CASSFGGFRDEQYF	TGTGCCAGCAGCTTCGGGGGTTTCAGGGACGAGCAGTACTTC
TRBV6-1	TRBD2	TRBJ2-5	-	CASSVTSGGPQETQYF	TGTGCCAGCAGTGTCACTAGCGGGGGGCCCCAAGAGACCCAGTACTTC
TRBV6-4	TRBD1	TRBJ1-1	few	CASSTDRGGEAFF	TGTGCCAGCAGTACAGACAGGGGCGGTGAAGCTTTCTTT
TRBV6-5	TRBD1	TRBJ1-5	-	CASSYRQGAQPQHF	TGTGCCAGCAGTTACCGACAGGGCGCTCAGCCCCAGCATTTT
TRBV7-9	TRBD1	TRBJ2-7	few	CASSSIGTGKGYEQYF	TGTGCCAGCAGCTCGATAGGGACAGGGAAAGGCTACGAGCAGTACTTC
TRBV28	TRBD1	TRBJ1-4	few	CASSLIQGAGEKLFF	TGTGCCAGCAGTCTTATACAGGGGGCGGGTGAAAAACTGTTTTTT
TRBV6-1	TRBD1	TRBJ2-7	few	CASSEAFGTGYEQYF	TGTGCCAGCAGTGAAGCGTTCGGGACAGGTTACGAGCAGTACTTC
TRBV9	-	TRBJ2-7	once	CASSPGLSSYEQYF	TGTGCCAGCAGCCCCGGTCTGAGCTCCTACGAGCAGTACTTC
TRBV7-8	TRBD1	TRBJ1-5	-	CASSGATGGNQPQHF	TGTGCCAGCAGCGGGGCGACAGGGGGCAATCAGCCCCAGCATTTT
TRBV4-1	-	TRBJ1-1	-	CASSQSQGGVNTEAFF	TGCGCCAGCAGCCAGTCCCAGGGAGGGGTGAACACTGAAGCTTTCTTT